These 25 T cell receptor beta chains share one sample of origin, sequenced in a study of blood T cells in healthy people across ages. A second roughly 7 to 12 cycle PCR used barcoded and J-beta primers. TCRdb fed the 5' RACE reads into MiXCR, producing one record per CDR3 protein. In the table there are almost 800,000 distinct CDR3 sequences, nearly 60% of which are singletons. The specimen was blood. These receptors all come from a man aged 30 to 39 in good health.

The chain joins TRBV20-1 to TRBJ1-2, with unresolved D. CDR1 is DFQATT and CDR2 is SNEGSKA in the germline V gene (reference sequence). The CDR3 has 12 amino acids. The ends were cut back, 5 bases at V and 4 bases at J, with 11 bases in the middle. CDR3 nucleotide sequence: TGCAGTGCTGTACTCTCAGGCTATGGCTACACCTTC. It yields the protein CSAVLSGYGYTF.

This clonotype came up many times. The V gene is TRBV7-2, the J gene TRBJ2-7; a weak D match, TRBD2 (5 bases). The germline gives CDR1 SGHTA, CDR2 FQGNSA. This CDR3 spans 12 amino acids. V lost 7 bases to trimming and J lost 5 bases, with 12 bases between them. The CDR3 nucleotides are TGTGCCAGCACTCGAGGGTACCACGAGCAGTACTTC. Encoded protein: CASTRGYHEQYF.

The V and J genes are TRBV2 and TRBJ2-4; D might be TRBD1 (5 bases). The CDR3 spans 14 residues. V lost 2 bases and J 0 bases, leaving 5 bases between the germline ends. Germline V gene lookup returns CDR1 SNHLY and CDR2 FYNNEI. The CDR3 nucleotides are TGTGCCAGCAGTGAACAGGGAGCCAAAAACATTCAGTACTTC. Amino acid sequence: CASSEQGAKNIQYF.

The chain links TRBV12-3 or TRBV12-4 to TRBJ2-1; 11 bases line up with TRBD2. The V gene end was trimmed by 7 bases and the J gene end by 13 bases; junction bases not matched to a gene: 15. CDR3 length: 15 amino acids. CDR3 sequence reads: CASTPQTSGGETQFF. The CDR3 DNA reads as TGTGCCAGCACACCTCAAACTAGCGGGGGCGAGACCCAGTTCTTC.

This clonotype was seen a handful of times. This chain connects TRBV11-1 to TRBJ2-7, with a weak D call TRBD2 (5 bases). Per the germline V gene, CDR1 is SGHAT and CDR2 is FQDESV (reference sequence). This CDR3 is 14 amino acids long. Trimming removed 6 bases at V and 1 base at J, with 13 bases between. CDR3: CASSTRGLSYEQYF. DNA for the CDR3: TGTGCCAGCAGTACCAGAGGGCTGTCCTACGAGCAGTACTTC.

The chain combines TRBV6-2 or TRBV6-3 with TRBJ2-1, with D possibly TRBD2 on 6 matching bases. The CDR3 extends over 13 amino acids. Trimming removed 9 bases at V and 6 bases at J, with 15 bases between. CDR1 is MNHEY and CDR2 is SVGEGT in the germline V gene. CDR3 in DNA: TGTGCCAGTCGTAGGGTGGAGGGCAATGAGCAGTTCTTC. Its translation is CASRRVEGNEQFF.

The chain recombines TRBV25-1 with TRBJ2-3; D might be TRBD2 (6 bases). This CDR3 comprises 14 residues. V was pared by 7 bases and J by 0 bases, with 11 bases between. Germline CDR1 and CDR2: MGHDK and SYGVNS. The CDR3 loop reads CASTTSLSTDTQYF. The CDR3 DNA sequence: TGTGCCAGCACTACTAGCCTCAGCACAGATACGCAGTATTTT.

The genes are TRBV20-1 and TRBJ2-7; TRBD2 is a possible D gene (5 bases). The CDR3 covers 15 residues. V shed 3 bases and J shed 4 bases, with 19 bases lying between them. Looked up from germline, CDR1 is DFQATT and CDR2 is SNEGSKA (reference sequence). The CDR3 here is CSASPGRGEIYEQYF. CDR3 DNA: TGCAGTGCTAGCCCGGGAAGAGGAGAGATTTACGAGCAGTACTTC.

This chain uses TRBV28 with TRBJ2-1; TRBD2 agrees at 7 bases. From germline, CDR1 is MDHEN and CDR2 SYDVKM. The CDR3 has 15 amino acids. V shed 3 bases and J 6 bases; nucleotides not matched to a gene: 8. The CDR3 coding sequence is TGTGCCAGCAGTTTGGTTAGCGGGTTTCTCAATGAGCAGTTCTTC. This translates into CASSLVSGFLNEQFF.

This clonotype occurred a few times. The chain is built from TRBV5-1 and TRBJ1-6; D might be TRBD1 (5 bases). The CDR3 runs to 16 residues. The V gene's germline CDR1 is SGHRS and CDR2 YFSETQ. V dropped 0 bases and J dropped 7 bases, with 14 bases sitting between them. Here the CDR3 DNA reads TGCGCCAGCAGCTTGGGGCAGGGAGTGGGCAATTCACCCCTCCACTTT. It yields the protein CASSLGQGVGNSPLHF.

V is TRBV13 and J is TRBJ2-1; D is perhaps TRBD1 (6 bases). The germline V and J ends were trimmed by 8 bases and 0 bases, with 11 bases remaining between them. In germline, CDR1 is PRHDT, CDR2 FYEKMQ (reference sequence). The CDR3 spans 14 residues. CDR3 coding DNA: TGTGCCAGCGGAGACAGGAGCTCCTACAATGAGCAGTTCTTC. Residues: CASGDRSSYNEQFF.

CDR3 nucleotide sequence: TGTGCCAGCAGCCCCCGCCTAGCGGGGTCGCAGTTCTTC. As protein: CASSPRLAGSQFF. The rearrangement links TRBV3-1 to TRBJ2-1; 9 bases agree with TRBD2. Germline CDR1 is LGHDT and CDR2 is YNNKEL (reference sequence). The V gene end was trimmed by 4 bases and the J gene end by 12 bases; junction bases not matched to a gene: 7. The CDR3 sequence is 13 residues long.

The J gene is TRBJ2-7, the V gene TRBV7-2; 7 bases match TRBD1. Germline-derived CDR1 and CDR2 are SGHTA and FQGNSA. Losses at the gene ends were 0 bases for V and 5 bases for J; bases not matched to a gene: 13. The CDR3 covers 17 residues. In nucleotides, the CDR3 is TGTGCCAGCAGCTTAGCAGGGGGCGCATTGAGCCCGGACGAGCAGTACTTC. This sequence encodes CASSLAGGALSPDEQYF.

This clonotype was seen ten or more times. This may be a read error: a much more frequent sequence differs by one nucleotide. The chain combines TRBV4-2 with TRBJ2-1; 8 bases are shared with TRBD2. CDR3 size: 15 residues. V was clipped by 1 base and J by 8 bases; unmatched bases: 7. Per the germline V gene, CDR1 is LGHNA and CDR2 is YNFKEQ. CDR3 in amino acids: CASSQGRAGADEQFF. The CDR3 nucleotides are TGTGCCAGCAGCCAAGGTCGAGCGGGGGCGGATGAGCAGTTCTTC.

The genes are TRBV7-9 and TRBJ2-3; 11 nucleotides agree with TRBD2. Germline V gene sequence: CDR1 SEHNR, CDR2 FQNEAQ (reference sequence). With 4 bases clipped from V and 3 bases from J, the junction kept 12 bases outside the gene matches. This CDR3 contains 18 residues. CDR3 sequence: CASSYLELAGGQTDTQYF. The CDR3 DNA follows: TGTGCCAGCAGCTACCTGGAGCTAGCGGGGGGTCAGACAGATACGCAGTATTTT.

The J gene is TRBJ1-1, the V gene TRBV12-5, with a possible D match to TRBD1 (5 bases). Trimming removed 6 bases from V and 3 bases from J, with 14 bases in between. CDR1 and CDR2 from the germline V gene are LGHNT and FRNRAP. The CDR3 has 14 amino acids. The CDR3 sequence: CASGPLRRDTEAFF. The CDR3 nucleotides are TGTGCTAGTGGCCCCCTCCGCAGGGACACTGAAGCTTTCTTT.

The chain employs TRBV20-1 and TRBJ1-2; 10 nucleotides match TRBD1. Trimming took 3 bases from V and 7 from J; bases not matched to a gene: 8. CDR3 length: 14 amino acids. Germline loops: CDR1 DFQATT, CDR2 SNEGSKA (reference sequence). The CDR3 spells CSASGTGDVAGYTF. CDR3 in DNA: TGCAGTGCTAGCGGGACAGGGGACGTGGCTGGCTACACCTTC.

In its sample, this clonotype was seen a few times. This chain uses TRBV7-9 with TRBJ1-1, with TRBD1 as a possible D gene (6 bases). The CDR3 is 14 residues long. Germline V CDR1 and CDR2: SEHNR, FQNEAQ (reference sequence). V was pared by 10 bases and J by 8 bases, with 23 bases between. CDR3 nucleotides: TGTGCCACCGTAAGCTTAAACCTGGGGGCGGAAGCTTTCTTT. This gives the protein CATVSLNLGAEAFF.

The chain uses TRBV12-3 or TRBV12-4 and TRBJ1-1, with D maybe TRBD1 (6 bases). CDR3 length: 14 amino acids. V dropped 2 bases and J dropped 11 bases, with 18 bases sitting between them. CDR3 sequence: CASSLSGARFGAFF. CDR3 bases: TGTGCCAGCAGTTTATCGGGGGCACGGTTTGGGGCTTTCTTT.

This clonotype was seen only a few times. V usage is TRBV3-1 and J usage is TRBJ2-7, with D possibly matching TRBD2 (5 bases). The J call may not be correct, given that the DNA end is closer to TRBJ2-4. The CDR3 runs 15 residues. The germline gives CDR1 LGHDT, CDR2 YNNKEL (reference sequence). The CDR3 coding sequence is TGTGCCAGCAGCCAAGATGCTCGGGAATCTGGCATTCAGTACTTC. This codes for CASSQDARESGIQYF.

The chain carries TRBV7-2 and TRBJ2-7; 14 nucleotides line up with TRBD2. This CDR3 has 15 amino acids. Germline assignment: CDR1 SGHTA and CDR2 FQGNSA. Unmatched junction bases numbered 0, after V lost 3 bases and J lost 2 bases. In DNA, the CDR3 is TGTGCCAGCAGCTTGACTAGCGGGGGGGCCTACGAGCAGTACTTC. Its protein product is CASSLTSGGAYEQYF. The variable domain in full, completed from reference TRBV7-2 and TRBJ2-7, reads GAGVSQSPSNKVTEKGKDVELRCDPISGHTALYWYRQSLGQGLEFLIYFQGNSAPDKSGLPSDRFSAERTGGSVSTLTIQRTQQEDSAVYLCASSLTSGGAYEQYFGPGTRLTVT.

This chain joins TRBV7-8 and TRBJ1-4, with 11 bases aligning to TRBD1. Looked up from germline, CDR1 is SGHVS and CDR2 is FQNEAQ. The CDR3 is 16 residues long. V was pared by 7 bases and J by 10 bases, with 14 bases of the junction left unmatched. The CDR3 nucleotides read TGTGCCAGCACCCTTTTAGATGCCGGGACAGGGGGAAAACTGTTTTTT. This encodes CASTLLDAGTGGKLFF.

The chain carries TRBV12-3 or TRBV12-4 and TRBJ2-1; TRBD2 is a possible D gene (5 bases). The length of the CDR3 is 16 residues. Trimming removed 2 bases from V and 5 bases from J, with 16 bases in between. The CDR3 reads CASSLHEGIRHNEQFF. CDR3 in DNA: TGTGCCAGCAGTTTACATGAGGGCATACGGCACAATGAGCAGTTCTTC.

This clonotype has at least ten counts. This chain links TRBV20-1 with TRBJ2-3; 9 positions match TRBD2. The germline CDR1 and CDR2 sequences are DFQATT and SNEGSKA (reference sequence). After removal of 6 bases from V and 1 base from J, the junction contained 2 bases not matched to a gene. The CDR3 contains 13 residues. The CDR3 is CSAAGGGTDTQYF. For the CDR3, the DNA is TGCAGTGCGGCGGGAGGGGGCACAGATACGCAGTATTTT.

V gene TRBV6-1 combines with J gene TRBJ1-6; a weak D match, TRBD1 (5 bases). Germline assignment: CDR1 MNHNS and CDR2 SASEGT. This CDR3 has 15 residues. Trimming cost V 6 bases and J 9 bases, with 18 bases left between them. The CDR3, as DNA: TGTGCCAGCAGCGATCATCAGGGTCTGGTTTCACCCCTCCACTTT. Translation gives CASSDHQGLVSPLHF.